The next 11 T cell receptor beta chains were all read from a single sample in a study of cytomegalovirus exposure and HLA in healthy donors. PCR employed 60 Vbeta and 13 Jbeta primers. Assay: immunoSEQ multiplex PCR; the TCRdb copy retains only in-frame clones and omits some. The profile covers more than 110,000 clones, with nearly 10% appearing a single time and 1.8% taken by the ten largest. Input material: PBMCs. These receptor sequences come from a man aged 45-65 years in good health and CMV-seronegative.

This clone appeared a few times. The CDR3 DNA follows: TGTGCCAGTAGTGTACAGGGGTATAATGAAAAACTGTTTTTT. Protein sequence: CASSVQGYNEKLFF. The V gene is TRBV19, the J gene TRBJ1-4, with 7 nucleotides matching TRBD1. Trimming removed 5 bases from V and 4 bases from J; junction bases left unmatched: 4. Germline V gene lookup returns CDR1 LNHDA and CDR2 SQIVND (reference sequence). The CDR3 is 14 amino acids.

This chain's CDR3 is CASSTRPGFWTHTEAFF. CDR3 nucleotides: TGTGCCAGTAGTACCCGCCCGGGCTTCTGGACACACACTGAAGCTTTCTTT. The chain is built from TRBV19 and TRBJ1-1, with D possibly matching TRBD1 (5 bases). There are 17 residues in the CDR3. Trimming removed 4 bases from V and 3 bases from J, with 21 bases in between. The V gene's germline CDR1 is LNHDA and CDR2 SQIVND (reference sequence).

This clone was counted only a few times. The V gene is TRBV2, the J gene TRBJ2-7; the D is unclear. The CDR3 is made up of 16 amino acids. Trimming pared 7 bases from V and 5 bases from J, leaving 24 bases between. Germline V lookup: CDR1 SNHLY, CDR2 FYNNEI. This CDR3 is CASTAEGGSTLNEQYF. CDR3 DNA: TGTGCCAGCACTGCGGAAGGCGGCTCGACGTTAAACGAGCAGTACTTC.

This clone was seen a few times. The chain carries TRBV30 and TRBJ2-3; 10 nucleotides align to TRBD2. Germline V lookup: CDR1 GTSNPN, CDR2 SVGIG (reference sequence). J was trimmed by 3 bases and V by 3 bases; bases with no gene match: 3. CDR3 length equals 14 residues. This CDR3 is CAWSPSGRTDTQYF. The DNA of the CDR3 is TGTGCCTGGAGCCCTAGCGGGAGAACAGATACGCAGTATTTT.

This clone has only a few counts. The chain couples TRBV29-1 to TRBJ1-1, with 9 bases fitting TRBD1. This CDR3 comprises 14 residues. V lost 4 bases and J lost 5; bases outside the gene matches: 8. Germline-derived CDR1 and CDR2 are SQVTM and ANQGSEA. In nucleotides, the CDR3 is TGCAGCGTTGCTACAGGGGGCGCGGTGACTGAAGCTTTCTTT. Protein: CSVATGGAVTEAFF.

The V gene is TRBV19, the J gene TRBJ1-4, with 7 bases identical to TRBD1. V lost 3 bases to trimming and J lost 8 bases; unmatched junction nucleotides: 6. The length of the CDR3 is 14 residues. Germline values: CDR1 LNHDA, CDR2 SQIVND (reference sequence). The CDR3 reads CASSIRDSKEKLFF. The CDR3 region has the DNA TGTGCCAGTAGTATCCGGGACAGTAAGGAAAAACTGTTTTTT.

This clone showed up just a few times. The chain uses TRBV10-3 and TRBJ1-3, with no clear D. V lost 0 bases and J lost 0, with 12 bases in between. This CDR3 region has 17 residues. Germline lookup yields CDR1 ENHRY and CDR2 SYGVKD. This CDR3 reads CAISESLERSSGNTIYF. The CDR3 nucleotides read TGTGCCATCAGTGAGTCCCTGGAACGGAGCTCTGGAAACACCATATATTTT.

This clone was found a few times. CDR3 amino acids: CASSLGQAGNTIYF. Here the CDR3 DNA reads TGCGCCAGCAGCTTGGGCCAGGCTGGAAACACCATATATTTT. The chain couples TRBV5-1 to TRBJ1-3; D call uncertain. Germline V gene sequence: CDR1 SGHRS, CDR2 YFSETQ. The V gene lost 0 bases and the J gene lost 2 bases, with 6 bases spanning the gap. The CDR3 is 14 amino acids.

This clone occurred a few times. The rearrangement links TRBV29-1 to TRBJ2-7; TRBD2 aligns across 9 bases. The CDR3 consists of 13 residues. The germline gives CDR1 SQVTM, CDR2 ANQGSEA. The J segment lost 2 bases and the V segment lost 4 bases, leaving 3 bases of the junction unmatched. CDR3 loop: CSVGLAATYEQYF. CDR3 in DNA: TGCAGCGTTGGACTAGCGGCGACCTACGAGCAGTACTTC.

This chain joins TRBV5-1 and TRBJ2-3; D is perhaps TRBD1 (6 bases). Germline V lookup: CDR1 SGHRS, CDR2 YFSETQ. Trimming removed 5 bases at V and 3 bases at J, with 16 bases between. This CDR3 contains 15 residues. The CDR3 DNA is TGCGCCAGCAGGAAAACAGGGTTTGATACAGATACGCAGTATTTT. Amino acids: CASRKTGFDTDTQYF.

This clone has just a few counts. The chain joins TRBV30 to TRBJ1-4; perhaps TRBD1 as D (6 bases). The CDR3 is 13 amino acids. V dropped 6 bases and J dropped 8 bases, with 16 bases sitting between them. CDR1 is GTSNPN and CDR2 is SVGIG in the germline V gene (reference sequence). The CDR3 spells CACLRGFGEKLFF. The CDR3 DNA is TGTGCCTGCCTGAGGGGGTTCGGCGAAAAACTGTTTTTT.